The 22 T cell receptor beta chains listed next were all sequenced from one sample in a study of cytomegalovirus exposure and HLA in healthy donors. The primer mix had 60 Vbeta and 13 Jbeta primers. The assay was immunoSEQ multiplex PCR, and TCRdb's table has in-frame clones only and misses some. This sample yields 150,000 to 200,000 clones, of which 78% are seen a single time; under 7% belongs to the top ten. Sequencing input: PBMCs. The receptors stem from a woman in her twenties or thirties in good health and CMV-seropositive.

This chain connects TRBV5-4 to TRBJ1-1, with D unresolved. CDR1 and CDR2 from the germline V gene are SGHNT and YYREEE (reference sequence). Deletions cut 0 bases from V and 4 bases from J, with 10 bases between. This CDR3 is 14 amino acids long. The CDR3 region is CASSLGGRSTEAFF. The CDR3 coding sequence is TGTGCCAGCAGCTTGGGTGGTCGGAGCACTGAAGCTTTCTTT.

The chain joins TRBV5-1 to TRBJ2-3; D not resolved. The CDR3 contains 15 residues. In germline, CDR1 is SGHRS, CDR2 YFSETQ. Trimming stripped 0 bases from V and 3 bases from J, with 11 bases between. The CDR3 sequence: CASSLDYRSTDTQYF. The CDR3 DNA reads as TGCGCCAGCAGCTTGGATTACAGATCTACAGATACGCAGTATTTT.

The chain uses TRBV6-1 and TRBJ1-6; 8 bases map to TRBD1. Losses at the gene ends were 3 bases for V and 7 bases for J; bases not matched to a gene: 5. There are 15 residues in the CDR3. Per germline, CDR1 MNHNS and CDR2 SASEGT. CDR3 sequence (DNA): TGTGCCAGCAGTGAGGTCCGGACAGGGAATTCACCCCTCCACTTT. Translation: CASSEVRTGNSPLHF.

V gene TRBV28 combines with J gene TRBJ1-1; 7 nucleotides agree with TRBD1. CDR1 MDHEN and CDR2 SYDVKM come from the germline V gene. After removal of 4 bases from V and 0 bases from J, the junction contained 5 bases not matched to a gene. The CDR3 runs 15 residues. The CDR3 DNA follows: TGTGCCAGCAGTTCCCCGACAGGGCTGAACACTGAAGCTTTCTTT. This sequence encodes CASSSPTGLNTEAFF.

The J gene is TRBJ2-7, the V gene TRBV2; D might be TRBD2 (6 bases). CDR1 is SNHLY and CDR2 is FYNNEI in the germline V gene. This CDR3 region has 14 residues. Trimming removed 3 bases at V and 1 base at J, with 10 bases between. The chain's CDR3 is CASSEGGTSYEQYF. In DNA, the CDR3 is TGTGCCAGCAGTGAGGGCGGGACGTCCTACGAGCAGTACTTC.

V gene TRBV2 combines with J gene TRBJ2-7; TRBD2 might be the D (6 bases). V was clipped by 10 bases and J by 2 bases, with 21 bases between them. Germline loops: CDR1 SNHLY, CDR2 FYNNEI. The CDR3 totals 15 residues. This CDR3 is CATWDPGEPTYEQYF. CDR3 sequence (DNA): TGTGCCACCTGGGATCCGGGGGAACCTACCTACGAGCAGTACTTC.

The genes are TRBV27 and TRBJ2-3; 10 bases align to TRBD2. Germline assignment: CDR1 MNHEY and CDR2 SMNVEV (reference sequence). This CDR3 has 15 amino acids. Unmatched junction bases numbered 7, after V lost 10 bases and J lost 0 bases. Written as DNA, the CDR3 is TGTGCCACCACCCTACTAGCGGGGAGCACAGATACGCAGTATTTT. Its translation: CATTLLAGSTDTQYF.

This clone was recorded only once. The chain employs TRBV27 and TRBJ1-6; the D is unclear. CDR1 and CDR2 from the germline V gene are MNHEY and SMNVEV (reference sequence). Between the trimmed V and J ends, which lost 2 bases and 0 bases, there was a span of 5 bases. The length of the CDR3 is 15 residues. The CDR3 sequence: CASSLPSSYNSPLHF. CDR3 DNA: TGTGCCAGCAGTTTACCGAGCTCCTATAATTCACCCCTCCACTTT.

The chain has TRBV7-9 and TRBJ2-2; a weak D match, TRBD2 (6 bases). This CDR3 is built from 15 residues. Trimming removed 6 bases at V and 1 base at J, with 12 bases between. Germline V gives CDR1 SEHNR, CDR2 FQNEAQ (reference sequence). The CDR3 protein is CASSPGGRNTGELFF. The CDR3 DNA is TGTGCCAGCAGTCCCGGAGGGCGGAACACCGGGGAGCTGTTTTTT.

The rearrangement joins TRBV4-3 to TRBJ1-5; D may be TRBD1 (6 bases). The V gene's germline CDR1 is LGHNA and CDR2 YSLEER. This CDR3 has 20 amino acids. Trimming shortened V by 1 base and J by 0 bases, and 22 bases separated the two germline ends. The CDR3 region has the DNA TGCGCCAGCAGCCAAGGTGACAGGCCACGGGGTCCCCATAGCAATCAGCCCCAGCATTTT. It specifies CASSQGDRPRGPHSNQPQHF.

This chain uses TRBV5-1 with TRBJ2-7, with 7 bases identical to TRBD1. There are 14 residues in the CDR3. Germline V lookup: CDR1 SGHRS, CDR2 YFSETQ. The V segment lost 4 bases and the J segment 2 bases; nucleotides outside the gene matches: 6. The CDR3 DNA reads TGCGCCAGCAGCCCAAGACAGGGAGCCTACGAGCAGTACTTC. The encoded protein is CASSPRQGAYEQYF.

The CDR3 loop is CASHVARRDTEAFF. CDR3 coding DNA: TGTGCCAGTCACGTCGCGCGCAGGGACACTGAAGCTTTCTTT. The rearrangement joins TRBV6-6 to TRBJ1-1; possible D gene TRBD1, 5 bases. Germline V gives CDR1 MNHNY, CDR2 SVGAGI (reference sequence). V was clipped by 9 bases and J by 3 bases, with 17 bases between them. This CDR3 contains 14 residues.

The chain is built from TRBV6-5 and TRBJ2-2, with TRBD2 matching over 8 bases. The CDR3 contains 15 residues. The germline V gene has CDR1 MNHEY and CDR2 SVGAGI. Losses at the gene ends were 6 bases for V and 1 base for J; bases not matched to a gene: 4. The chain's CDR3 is CASRRGALNTGELFF. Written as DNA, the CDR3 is TGTGCCAGCAGGCGGGGGGCCTTGAACACCGGGGAGCTGTTTTTT.

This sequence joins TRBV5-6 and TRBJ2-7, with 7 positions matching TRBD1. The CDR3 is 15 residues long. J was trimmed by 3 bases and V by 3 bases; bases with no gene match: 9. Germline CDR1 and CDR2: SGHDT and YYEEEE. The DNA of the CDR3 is TGTGCCAGCAGCTCCTACGGGACAGTTATCTACGAGCAGTACTTC. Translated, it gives CASSSYGTVIYEQYF.

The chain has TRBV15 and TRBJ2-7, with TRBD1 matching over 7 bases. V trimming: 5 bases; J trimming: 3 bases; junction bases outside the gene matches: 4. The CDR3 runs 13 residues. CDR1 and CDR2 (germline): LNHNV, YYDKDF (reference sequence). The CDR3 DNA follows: TGTGCCACCAGCGGGGACAGAGACTACGAGCAGTACTTC. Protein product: CATSGDRDYEQYF.

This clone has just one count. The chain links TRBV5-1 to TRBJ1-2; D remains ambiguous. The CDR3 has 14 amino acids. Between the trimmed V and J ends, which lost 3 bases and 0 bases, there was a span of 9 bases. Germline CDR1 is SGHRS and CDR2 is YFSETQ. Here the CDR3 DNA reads TGCGCCAGCAGCTCACCGGGGACTAACTATGGCTACACCTTC. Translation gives CASSSPGTNYGYTF.

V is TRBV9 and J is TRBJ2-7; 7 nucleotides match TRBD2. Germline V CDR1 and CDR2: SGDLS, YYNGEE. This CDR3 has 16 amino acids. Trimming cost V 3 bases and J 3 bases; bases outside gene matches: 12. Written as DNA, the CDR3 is TGTGCCAGCAGCGCTCGGGGGGACTTTGGCATCTACGAGCAGTACTTC. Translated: CASSARGDFGIYEQYF.

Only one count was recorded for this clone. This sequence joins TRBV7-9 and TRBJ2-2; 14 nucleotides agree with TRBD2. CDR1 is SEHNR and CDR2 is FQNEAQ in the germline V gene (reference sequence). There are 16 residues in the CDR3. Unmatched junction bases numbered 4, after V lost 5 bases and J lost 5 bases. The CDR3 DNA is TGTGCCAGCAGCCAGACTAGCGGGAGGGAAACCGGGGAGCTGTTTTTT. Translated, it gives CASSQTSGRETGELFF.

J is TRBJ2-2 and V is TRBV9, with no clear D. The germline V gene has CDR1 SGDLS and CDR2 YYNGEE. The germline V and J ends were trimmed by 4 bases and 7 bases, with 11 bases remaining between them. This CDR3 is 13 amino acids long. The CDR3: CASSLRLVGELFF. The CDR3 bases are TGTGCCAGCAGCCTTAGACTTGTCGGGGAGCTGTTTTTT.

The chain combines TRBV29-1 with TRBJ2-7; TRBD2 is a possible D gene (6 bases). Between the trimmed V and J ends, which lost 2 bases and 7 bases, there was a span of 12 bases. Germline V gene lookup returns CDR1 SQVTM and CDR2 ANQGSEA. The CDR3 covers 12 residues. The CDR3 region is CSVERTTREQYF. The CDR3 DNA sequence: TGCAGCGTTGAACGGACTACGAGGGAGCAGTACTTC.

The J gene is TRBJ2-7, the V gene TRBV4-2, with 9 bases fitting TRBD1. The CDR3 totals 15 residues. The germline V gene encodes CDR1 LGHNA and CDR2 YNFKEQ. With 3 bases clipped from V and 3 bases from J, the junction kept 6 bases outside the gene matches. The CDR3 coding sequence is TGTGCCAGCAGCCATTTCCGGGACAGGGACTACGAGCAGTACTTC. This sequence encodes CASSHFRDRDYEQYF.

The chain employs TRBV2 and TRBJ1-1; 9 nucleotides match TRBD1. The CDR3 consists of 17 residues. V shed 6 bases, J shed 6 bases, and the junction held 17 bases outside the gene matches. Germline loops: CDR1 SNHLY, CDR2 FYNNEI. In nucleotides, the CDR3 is TGTGCCAGCAGAGGGGTTAAAGGACAGGGGAGAGTCGCTGAAGCTTTCTTT. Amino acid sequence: CASRGVKGQGRVAEAFF.